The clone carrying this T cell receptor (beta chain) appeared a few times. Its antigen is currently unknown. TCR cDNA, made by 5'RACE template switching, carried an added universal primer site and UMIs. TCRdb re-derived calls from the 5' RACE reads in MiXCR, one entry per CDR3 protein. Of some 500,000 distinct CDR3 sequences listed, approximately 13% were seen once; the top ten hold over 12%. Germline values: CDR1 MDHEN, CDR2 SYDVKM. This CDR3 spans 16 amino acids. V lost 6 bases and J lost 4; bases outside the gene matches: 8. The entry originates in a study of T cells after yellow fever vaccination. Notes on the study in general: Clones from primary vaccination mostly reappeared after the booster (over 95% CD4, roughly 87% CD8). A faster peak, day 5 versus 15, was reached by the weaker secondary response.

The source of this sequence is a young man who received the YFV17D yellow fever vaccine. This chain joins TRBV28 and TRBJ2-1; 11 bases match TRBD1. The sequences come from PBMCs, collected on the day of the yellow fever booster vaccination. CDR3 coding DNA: TGTGCCAGCAGGGCAGCCGGGACAGGGGGTTACAATGAGCAGTTCTTC. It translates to CASRAAGTGGYNEQFF.